Listed below are T cell receptor beta chains from one sample, sequenced in a study of tumor-infiltrating lymphocytes in localized non-small cell lung cancer. Sequencing used immunoSEQ multiplex PCR; TCRdb keeps in-frame clones, though not all of them. The sample carries approximately 10,000 clones, 70% to 75% recorded once. Sequencing used lung tumor tissue. The source of these receptors is a human donor with non-small cell lung cancer. Both conserved end residues are part of each CDR3. D genes are given only for firm matches. Clone size appears in some rows only: once, few, many, or a class for an expanded clone.

J: TRBJ2-2; size: NA; D: NA; length: 16; V: TRBV5-1; DNA: TGCGCCAGCAGCGGGGGACCGGCAGGGCAATCCGGGGAGCTGTTTTTT; CDR3: CASSGGPAGQSGELFF
J: TRBJ1-4; size: NA; D: NA; length: 13; V: TRBV7-2; DNA: TGTGCCAGCAGCCAAAATAACGGGGAAAAACTGTTTTTT; CDR3: CASSQNNGEKLFF
J: TRBJ2-4; size: once; D: NA; length: 13; V: TRBV4-1; DNA: TGCGCCAGCAGCCAAGTTCCGGGGGACATTCAGTACTTC; CDR3: CASSQVPGDIQYF
J: TRBJ2-7; size: NA; D: TRBD1; length: 16; V: TRBV5-1; DNA: TGCGCCAGCAGTGGCCCTGGGACAGGGAGTACCTACGAGCAGTACTTC; CDR3: CASSGPGTGSTYEQYF
J: TRBJ1-5; size: few; D: NA; length: 16; V: TRBV6-1; DNA: TGTGCCAGCAGTGAAAGGGCACTAGCTAGCAATCAGCCCCAGCATTTT; CDR3: CASSERALASNQPQHF
J: TRBJ1-5; size: NA; D: TRBD1; length: 12; V: TRBV6-6; DNA: TGTGCCAGCAGGGATTACAGGGGAGCCCAGCATTTT; CDR3: CASRDYRGAQHF
J: TRBJ2-7; size: hyperexpanded; D: TRBD1; length: 15; V: TRBV29-1; DNA: TGCAGCGTTGAAGATTGGGACAGGGTGGGTTACGAGCAGTACTTC; CDR3: CSVEDWDRVGYEQYF
J: TRBJ1-1; size: medium-sized; D: NA; length: 12; V: TRBV10-3; DNA: TGTGCCATCAGTGCCTCAGGGGATGAAGCTTTCTTT; CDR3: CAISASGDEAFF
J: TRBJ2-1; size: NA; D: TRBD2; length: 15; V: TRBV5-1; DNA: TGCGCCAGCAGCTTCGGCGGGGGGGCCGGCAATGAGCAGTTCTTC; CDR3: CASSFGGGAGNEQFF
J: TRBJ2-3; size: NA; D: TRBD1; length: 17; V: TRBV30; DNA: TGTGCCTGGAGTCTTTCCCCGGGCAGGGGGCGCACAGATACGCAGTATTTT; CDR3: CAWSLSPGRGRTDTQYF
J: TRBJ2-5; size: few; D: NA; length: 15; V: TRBV11-2; DNA: TGTGCCAGCAGCTTACAAAGGGGGGTGGGAGAGACCCAGTACTTC; CDR3: CASSLQRGVGETQYF
J: TRBJ2-2; size: NA; D: NA; length: 12; V: TRBV11-3; DNA: TGTGCCAGCAGCTATAACACCGGGGAGCTGTTTTTT; CDR3: CASSYNTGELFF
J: TRBJ2-1; size: NA; D: TRBD1; length: 13; V: TRBV19; DNA: TGTGCCAGTATACCCGCACAGGGGACTGAGCAGTTCTTC; CDR3: CASIPAQGTEQFF
J: TRBJ1-2; size: few; D: NA; length: 18; V: TRBV5-1; DNA: TGCGCCAGCAGCTTGGAATTGGACGGACCTAACCCCCTCTATGGCTACACCTTC; CDR3: CASSLELDGPNPLYGYTF
J: TRBJ1-1; size: few; D: NA; length: 14; V: TRBV19; DNA: TGTGCCAGTGCAGCCCTCAGGGTGAACACTGAAGCTTTCTTT; CDR3: CASAALRVNTEAFF
J: TRBJ1-1; size: NA; D: TRBD1; length: 17; V: TRBV18; DNA: TGTGCCAGCTCACCTCGACAGGGGGGGTTCATGAACACTGAAGCTTTCTTT; CDR3: CASSPRQGGFMNTEAFF
J: TRBJ2-5; size: NA; D: NA; length: 12; V: TRBV19; DNA: TGTGCCAGCAGAGGATGGGAAGAGACCCAGTACTTC; CDR3: CASRGWEETQYF
J: TRBJ1-1; size: medium-sized; D: NA; length: 13; V: TRBV29-1; DNA: TGCAGCGTTGATAAGTCCGCGAACACTGAAGCTTTCTTT; CDR3: CSVDKSANTEAFF